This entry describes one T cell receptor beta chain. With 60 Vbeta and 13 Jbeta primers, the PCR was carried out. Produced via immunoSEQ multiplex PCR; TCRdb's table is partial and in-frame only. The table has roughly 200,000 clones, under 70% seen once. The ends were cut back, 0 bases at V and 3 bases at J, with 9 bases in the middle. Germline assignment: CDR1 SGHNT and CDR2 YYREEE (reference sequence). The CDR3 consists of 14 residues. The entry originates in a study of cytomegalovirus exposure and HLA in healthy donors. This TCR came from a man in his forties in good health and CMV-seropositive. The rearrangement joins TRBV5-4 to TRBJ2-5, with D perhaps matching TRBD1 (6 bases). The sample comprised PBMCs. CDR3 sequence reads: CASSLGQAEETQYF. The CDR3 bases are TGTGCCAGCAGCTTGGGACAGGCGGAAGAGACCCAGTACTTC.